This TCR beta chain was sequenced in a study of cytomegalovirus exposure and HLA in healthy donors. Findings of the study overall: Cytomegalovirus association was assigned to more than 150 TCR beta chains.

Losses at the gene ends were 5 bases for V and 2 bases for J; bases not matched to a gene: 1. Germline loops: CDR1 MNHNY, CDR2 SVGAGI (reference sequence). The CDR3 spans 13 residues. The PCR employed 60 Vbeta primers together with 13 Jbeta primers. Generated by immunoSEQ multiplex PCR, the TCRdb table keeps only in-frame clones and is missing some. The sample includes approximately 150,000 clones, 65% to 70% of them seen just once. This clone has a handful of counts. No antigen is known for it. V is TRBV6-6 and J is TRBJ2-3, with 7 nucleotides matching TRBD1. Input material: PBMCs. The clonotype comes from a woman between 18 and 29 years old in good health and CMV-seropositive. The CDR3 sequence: CASSGTDTDTQYF. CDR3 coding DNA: TGTGCCAGCAGTGGGACAGACACAGATACGCAGTATTTT.